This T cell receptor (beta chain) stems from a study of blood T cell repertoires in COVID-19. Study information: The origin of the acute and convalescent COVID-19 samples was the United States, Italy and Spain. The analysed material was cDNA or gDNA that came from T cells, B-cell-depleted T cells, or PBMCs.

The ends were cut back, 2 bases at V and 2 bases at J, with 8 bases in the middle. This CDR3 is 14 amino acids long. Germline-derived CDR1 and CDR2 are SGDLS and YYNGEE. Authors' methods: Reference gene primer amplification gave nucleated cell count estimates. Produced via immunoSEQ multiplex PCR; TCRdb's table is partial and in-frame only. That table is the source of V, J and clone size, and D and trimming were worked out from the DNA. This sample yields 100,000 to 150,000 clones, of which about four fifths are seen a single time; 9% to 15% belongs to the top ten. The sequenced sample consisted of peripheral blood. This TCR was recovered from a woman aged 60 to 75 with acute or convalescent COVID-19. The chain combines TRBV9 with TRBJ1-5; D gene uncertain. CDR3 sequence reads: CASSVAGGNQPQHF. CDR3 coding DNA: TGTGCCAGCAGCGTCGCCGGGGGCAATCAGCCCCAGCATTTT.